This TCR beta chain was found in a study of T cells expressing NK-cell markers. The overall study: The study sequenced eight donors, seven HCMV-seropositive and one seronegative. Regarding the study as a whole: Specificity for HCMV among expanded NKG2C+ T cell clones was not established. Among several donors, these clonotypes also ranked first in the CD3+CD56-NKG2C+ fraction.

CDR1 is SGHAT, CDR2 FQNNGV, per germline. The CDR3 sequence is 16 residues long. On this clonotype: Its antigen is unidentified.

TCRdb reanalyzed the 5' RACE reads, giving one entry per CDR3 protein sequence and no DNA. Recorded for this sample: 200,000 to 300,000 distinct CDR3 sequences. This TCR derives from a woman between 18 and 70 years old in good health. The chain employs TRBV11-2 and TRBJ2-5; no DNA is available, so the TRBD1 call from TCRdb remains unchecked. Sample: blood T cells: a sorted CD56 or NKG2C T cell subset, CD4+ or CD8+ T cells, or bulk PBMC T cells (not recorded which). The CDR3 reads CASSLDGGGRGETQYF.